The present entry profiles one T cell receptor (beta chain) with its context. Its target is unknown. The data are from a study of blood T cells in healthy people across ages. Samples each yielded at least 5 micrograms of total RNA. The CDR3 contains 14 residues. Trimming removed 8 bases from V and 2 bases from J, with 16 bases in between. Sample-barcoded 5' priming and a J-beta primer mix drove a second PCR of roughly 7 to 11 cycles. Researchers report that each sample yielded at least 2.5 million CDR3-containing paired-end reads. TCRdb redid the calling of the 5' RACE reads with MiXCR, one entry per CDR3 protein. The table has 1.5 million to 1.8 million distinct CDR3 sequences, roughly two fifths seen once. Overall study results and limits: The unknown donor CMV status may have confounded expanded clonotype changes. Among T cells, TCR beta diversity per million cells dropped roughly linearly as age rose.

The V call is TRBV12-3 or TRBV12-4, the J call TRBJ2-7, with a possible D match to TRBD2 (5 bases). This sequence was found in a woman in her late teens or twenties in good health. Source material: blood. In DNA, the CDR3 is TGTGCCAGCTGGGTTCCTAGCAAAGCCTACGAGCAGTACTTC. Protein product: CASWVPSKAYEQYF.